The 27 T cell receptor beta chains reported below all come from one sample, sequenced in a study of T cells in Graves' hyperthyroidism and ophthalmopathy. RNA transcripts gave rise to amplified TCR beta CDR3 regions. In the first-round RT-PCR of the TCR CDR3, the HTBI primer set was used. TCRdb processed the multiplex PCR reads anew with MiXCR; each CDR3 protein has one entry. The sample includes a few hundred thousand distinct CDR3 sequences, less than 20% of them seen just once. Material: blood. The source is a woman aged 18 to 35 with Graves' hyperthyroidism that later progressed to Graves' ophthalmopathy.

By sample share, this clonotype is large (0.1 to 1%). The chain combines TRBV14 with TRBJ2-1, with D tentatively TRBD1 (6 bases). The V end lost 0 bases, the J end lost 12 bases, and 18 bases lay between the germline ends. The CDR3 has 15 amino acids. Germline loops: CDR1 SGHDN, CDR2 FVKESK. The CDR3 loop reads CASSQESAQGRGQFF. The CDR3 region has the DNA TGTGCCAGCAGCCAAGAATCCGCACAGGGTAGAGGGCAGTTCTTC.

Many counts were recorded for this clonotype. The genes are TRBV28 and TRBJ2-1, with TRBD1 matching over 8 bases. The CDR3 loop spans 14 amino acids. Germline V CDR1 and CDR2: MDHEN, SYDVKM. V lost 7 bases to trimming and J lost 6 bases; unmatched junction nucleotides: 8. The CDR3 is CASIPFTGGNEQFF. In nucleotides, the CDR3 is TGTGCCAGCATCCCTTTCACAGGGGGCAATGAGCAGTTCTTC.

Concerning this clonotype itself: A read error may be the cause here, since a much bigger clone is one base away. This chain links TRBV6-2 or TRBV6-3 with TRBJ1-1; unclear D gene. Germline V gene sequence: CDR1 MNHEY, CDR2 SVGEGT. The length of the CDR3 is 15 residues. Trimming left V 5 bases short and J 1 base short, with 14 bases between. This chain's CDR3 is CASSKTGSGNTEAFF. The CDR3 DNA follows: TGTGCCAGCAGTAAGACGGGGTCCGGGAACACTGAAGCTTTCTTT.

The chain combines TRBV7-2 with TRBJ1-2, with D possibly being TRBD1 (5 bases). Germline V gives CDR1 SGHTA, CDR2 FQGNSA. The CDR3 totals 16 residues. V lost 0 bases, J lost 0 bases, and 11 bases lay in between. The CDR3: CASSLAGRESNYGYTF. CDR3 bases: TGTGCCAGCAGCTTAGCGGGGCGAGAATCTAACTATGGCTACACCTTC.

This clonotype was seen many times. V is TRBV30 and J is TRBJ2-7, with D perhaps TRBD1 (5 bases). V lost 1 base and J 3 bases, leaving 10 bases between the germline ends. The CDR3 has 13 residues. The germline CDR1 and CDR2 sequences are GTSNPN and SVGIG (reference sequence). In nucleotides, the CDR3 is TGTGCCTGGAGTGGACAGCCTCACTACGAGCAGTACTTC. This translates into CAWSGQPHYEQYF.

This clonotype was found many times. The chain uses TRBV29-1 and TRBJ2-1; TRBD2 aligns across 7 bases. Losses at the gene ends were 5 bases for V and 9 bases for J; bases not matched to a gene: 13. The V gene's germline CDR1 is SQVTM and CDR2 ANQGSEA. CDR3 length: 14 amino acids. The DNA of the CDR3 is TGCAGCGTTTCGAGCCTTGGACTAGTGGGTGAGCAGTTCTTC. As protein: CSVSSLGLVGEQFF.

The sample holds a few counts of this clonotype. The chain's CDR3 is CSASGTGDSQPQHF. The CDR3 nucleotides are TGCAGTGCTAGCGGGACAGGCGACAGTCAGCCCCAGCATTTT. The chain couples TRBV20-1 to TRBJ1-5; 8 nucleotides match TRBD1. V shed 3 bases and J 6 bases; nucleotides not matched to a gene: 7. CDR1 is DFQATT and CDR2 is SNEGSKA in the germline V gene (reference sequence). The CDR3 is made up of 14 amino acids.

About this clonotype itself: The junction and the germline gene differ at one end; a read error may be behind it. V and J are TRBV5-1 and TRBJ2-5, with a weak D call TRBD1 (6 bases). Germline loops: CDR1 SGHRS, CDR2 YFSETQ. The CDR3 extends over 12 amino acids. CDR3 loop: CASRGGSETQYF. CDR3 nucleotides: TGCGCTAGCAGAGGGGGTTCCGAGACCCAGTACTTC. The whole variable domain, remainder taken from reference TRBV5-1 and TRBJ2-5, is KAGVTQTPRYLIKTRGQQVTLSCSPISGHRSVSWYQQTPGQGLQFLFEYFSETQRNKGNFPGRFSGRQFSNSRSEMNVSTLELGDSALYLCASRGGSETQYFGPGTRLLVL.

This clonotype was picked up a small number of times. The genes are TRBV6-5 and TRBJ1-6; possible D gene TRBD1, 6 bases. The CDR3 totals 16 residues. V was clipped by 2 bases and J by 6 bases, with 14 bases between them. Germline V gives CDR1 MNHEY, CDR2 SVGAGI. Here the CDR3 reads CASSYRDTRGNSPLHF. CDR3 sequence (DNA): TGTGCCAGCAGTTACCGGGACACCAGGGGTAATTCACCCCTCCACTTT.

This clonotype was recorded a few times. The chain couples TRBV11-1 to TRBJ2-6, with 9 bases identical to TRBD1. CDR3 length: 18 residues. V was clipped by 5 bases and J by 1 base; unmatched bases: 9. CDR1 and CDR2 (germline): SGHAT, FQDESV (reference sequence). The CDR3 is CASSPRTGEKSGANVLTF. CDR3 coding DNA: TGTGCCAGCAGCCCGAGGACAGGGGAGAAATCTGGGGCCAACGTCCTGACTTTC. The full variable domain, rest sourced from reference TRBV11-1 and TRBJ2-6, is EAEVAQSPRYKITEKSQAVAFWCDPISGHATLYWYRQILGQGPELLVQFQDESVVDDSQLPKDRFSAERLKGVDSTLKIQPAELGDSAMYLCASSPRTGEKSGANVLTFGAGSRLTVL.

This clonotype was observed at least ten times. V usage is TRBV28 and J usage is TRBJ2-3; D is undetermined. Trimming removed 2 bases at V and 5 bases at J, with 5 bases between. The CDR3 totals 12 residues. CDR1 is MDHEN and CDR2 is SYDVKM in the germline V gene. The CDR3 is CASSLREDTQYF. The CDR3 DNA is TGTGCCAGCAGTTTAAGAGAAGATACGCAGTATTTT.

In this sample, this clonotype turned up many times. This sequence joins TRBV24-1 and TRBJ2-2, with TRBD1 matching over 11 bases. J lost 7 bases, V lost 3 bases, and 6 bases had no gene match. CDR3 size: 16 residues. CDR1 and CDR2 from the germline V gene are KGHDR and SFDVKD. Here the CDR3 reads CATSDPGQGAGGELFF. The CDR3 DNA reads as TGTGCCACCAGTGATCCTGGACAGGGGGCAGGCGGGGAGCTGTTTTTT.

This clonotype appeared a few times. The CDR3 is CASAELPRTTGELFF. As DNA, the CDR3 is TGTGCCAGCGCGGAATTACCACGAACGACCGGGGAGCTGTTTTTT. This rearrangement joins TRBV28 to TRBJ2-2; D call uncertain. In germline, CDR1 is MDHEN, CDR2 SYDVKM. CDR3 length equals 15 residues. Trimming took off 8 bases at V and 5 bases at J, with 18 bases between the two ends.

This clonotype was detected many times. This chain's CDR3 is CASSETYSPLHF. The DNA for the CDR3 is TGTGCCAGCAGTGAAACGTATTCACCCCTCCACTTT. The V call is TRBV2, the J call TRBJ1-6; D is ambiguous. Trimming took off 2 bases at V and 8 bases at J, with 4 bases between the two ends. The CDR3 is 12 amino acids. The germline V gene encodes CDR1 SNHLY and CDR2 FYNNEI.

This sequence joins TRBV20-1 and TRBJ2-7; TRBD2 matches 10 bases. V was clipped by 5 bases and J by 3 bases; unmatched bases: 13. Germline-derived CDR1 and CDR2 are DFQATT and SNEGSKA (reference sequence). CDR3 length equals 16 residues. The CDR3 coding sequence is TGCAGTGCTGGGGGTCCGGGGCTAGCGGGAGTCTACGAGCAGTACTTC. Translation gives CSAGGPGLAGVYEQYF.

The table lists this clonotype with a few counts. The chain couples TRBV5-1 to TRBJ2-3, with 9 bases lining up with TRBD2. V lost 2 bases to trimming and J lost 5 bases; unmatched junction nucleotides: 12. Germline V CDR1 and CDR2: SGHRS, YFSETQ. The CDR3 totals 17 residues. The CDR3 DNA sequence: TGCGCCAGCAGCTTATTCTCAGGCGGGAGGGCCGGAGATACGCAGTATTTT. Protein product: CASSLFSGGRAGDTQYF. The whole variable domain, remainder taken from reference TRBV5-1 and TRBJ2-3, is KAGVTQTPRYLIKTRGQQVTLSCSPISGHRSVSWYQQTPGQGLQFLFEYFSETQRNKGNFPGRFSGRQFSNSRSEMNVSTLELGDSALYLCASSLFSGGRAGDTQYFGPGTRLTVL.

This clonotype was seen ten or more times. This sequence joins TRBV20-1 and TRBJ1-1; 9 bases fit TRBD1. The CDR3 spans 15 residues. Germline trimming cut 0 bases from V and 8 bases from J; bases unmatched to any gene: 10. Germline V CDR1 and CDR2: DFQATT, SNEGSKA (reference sequence). The CDR3 region is CSARDPSSGTGEAFF. The CDR3 DNA is TGCAGTGCTAGAGATCCCTCATCCGGGACAGGGGAAGCTTTCTTT.

The table lists this clonotype with many counts. The chain joins TRBV19 to TRBJ1-1; TRBD1 is a possible D gene (5 bases). Germline V gene lookup returns CDR1 LNHDA and CDR2 SQIVND (reference sequence). Trimming removed 11 bases from V and 3 bases from J, with 13 bases in between. This CDR3 has 12 residues. The CDR3: CASSGGYTEAFF. CDR3 DNA sequence: TGTGCCTCGAGTGGGGGGTACACTGAAGCTTTCTTT.

This clonotype came up many times. The V gene is TRBV20-1, the J gene TRBJ1-5; 7 nucleotides align to TRBD1. Germline V lookup: CDR1 DFQATT, CDR2 SNEGSKA (reference sequence). The CDR3 sequence is 13 residues long. V lost 3 bases to trimming and J lost 4 bases; unmatched junction nucleotides: 3. The CDR3 protein is CSARIRGNQPQHF. For the CDR3, the DNA is TGCAGTGCTAGGATCAGGGGGAATCAGCCCCAGCATTTT.

CDR3 DNA sequence: TGTGCCAGCAGCCCCGCCGGGGGGTCTTCACCCCTCCACTTT. This translates into CASSPAGGSSPLHF. V gene TRBV27 combines with J gene TRBJ1-6; D possibly corresponds to TRBD1 (5 bases). Germline V lookup: CDR1 MNHEY, CDR2 SMNVEV (reference sequence). The V end lost 6 bases, the J end lost 9 bases, and 15 bases lay between the germline ends. The CDR3 runs to 14 residues.

This clonotype was found a few times. This chain links TRBV18 with TRBJ2-5; a possible D gene is TRBD2 (6 bases). Germline CDR1 KGHSH, CDR2 LQKENI. The CDR3 spans 17 residues. V gave up 0 bases and J gave up 0 bases, with 14 bases separating them. This CDR3 is CASSPPGGADHQETQYF. The CDR3 DNA sequence: TGTGCCAGCTCACCACCGGGCGGGGCGGACCACCAAGAGACCCAGTACTTC.

The chain joins TRBV25-1 to TRBJ2-1, with 10 bases matching TRBD2. CDR1 is MGHDK, CDR2 SYGVNS, per germline. CDR3 length equals 14 residues. Losses at the gene ends were 6 bases for V and 5 bases for J; bases not matched to a gene: 4. The CDR3 region is CASSLAGVHNEQFF. DNA of the CDR3: TGTGCCAGCAGCCTAGCGGGAGTTCACAATGAGCAGTTCTTC.

This clonotype was picked up a small number of times. The chain recombines TRBV19 with TRBJ1-1; the D gene is possibly TRBD1 (5 bases). The CDR3 runs to 15 residues. CDR1 and CDR2 from the germline V gene are LNHDA and SQIVND (reference sequence). V lost 1 base and J 4 bases, leaving 13 bases between the germline ends. CDR3 residues: CASSIASRGSTEAFF. The DNA of the CDR3 is TGTGCCAGTAGTATAGCGTCGCGGGGGAGCACTGAAGCTTTCTTT.

About this clonotype itself: One end of the junction does not line up with germline, which may come from a read error. This chain connects TRBV14 to TRBJ2-5; D remains unclear. The length of the CDR3 is 15 residues. Germline V gene lookup returns CDR1 SGHDN and CDR2 FVKESK. The DNA of the CDR3 is TGCGCCAGCAGCCAAGATATGTTCGGCCGAGAGACCCAGTACTTC. Protein: CASSQDMFGRETQYF.

This clonotype was seen many times. The CDR3 DNA follows: TGCGCCAGCAGCCAAGAAGCGGGAGTTCAAGATACGCAGTATTTT. Translation: CASSQEAGVQDTQYF. The chain has TRBV4-1 and TRBJ2-3, with 8 bases lining up with TRBD2. This CDR3 comprises 15 residues. Looked up from germline, CDR1 is MGHRA and CDR2 is YSYEKL. Unmatched junction bases numbered 4, after V lost 0 bases and J lost 5 bases.

This clonotype showed up just a few times. This chain joins TRBV14 and TRBJ1-2, with 9 bases identical to TRBD1. The CDR3 covers 13 residues. Trimming removed 2 bases from V and 8 bases from J; junction bases left unmatched: 3. Germline loops: CDR1 SGHDN, CDR2 FVKESK. The CDR3 loop is CASSQNRGQGYTF. CDR3 nucleotide sequence: TGTGCCAGCAGCCAAAACAGGGGGCAAGGCTACACCTTC.

Of note for this clonotype: Given the absence of the conserved phenylalanine or tryptophan at the CDR3 end, a read error is likely. The V gene is TRBV6-1, the J gene TRBJ1-1; D call uncertain. The CDR3 has 14 amino acids. Germline lookup yields CDR1 MNHNS and CDR2 SASEGT. V was shortened by 5 bases and J by 1 base, with 11 bases between the two germline ends. The CDR3 reads CASSKERWNTEAFL. For the CDR3, the DNA is TGTGCCAGCAGTAAAGAACGGTGGAACACTGAAGCTTTCCTT.